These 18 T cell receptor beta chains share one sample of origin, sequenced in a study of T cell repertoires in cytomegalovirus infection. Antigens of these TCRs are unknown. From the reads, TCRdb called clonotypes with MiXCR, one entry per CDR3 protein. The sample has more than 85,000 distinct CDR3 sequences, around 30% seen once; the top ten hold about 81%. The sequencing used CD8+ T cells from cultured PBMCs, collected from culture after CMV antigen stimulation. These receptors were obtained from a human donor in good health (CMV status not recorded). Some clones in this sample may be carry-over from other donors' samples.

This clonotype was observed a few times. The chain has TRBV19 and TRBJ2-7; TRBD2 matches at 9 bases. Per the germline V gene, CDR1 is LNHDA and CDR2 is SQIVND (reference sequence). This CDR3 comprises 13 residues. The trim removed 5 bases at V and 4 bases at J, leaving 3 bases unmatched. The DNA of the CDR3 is TGTGCCAGTAGTTCTAGCGGGGATTACGAGCAGTACTTC. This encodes CASSSSGDYEQYF.

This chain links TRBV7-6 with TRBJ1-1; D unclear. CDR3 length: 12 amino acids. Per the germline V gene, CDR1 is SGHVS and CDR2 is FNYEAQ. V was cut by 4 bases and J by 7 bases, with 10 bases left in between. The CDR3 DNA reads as TGTGCCAGCAGCTCCGTTATACATGAAGCTTTCTTT. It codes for CASSSVIHEAFF.

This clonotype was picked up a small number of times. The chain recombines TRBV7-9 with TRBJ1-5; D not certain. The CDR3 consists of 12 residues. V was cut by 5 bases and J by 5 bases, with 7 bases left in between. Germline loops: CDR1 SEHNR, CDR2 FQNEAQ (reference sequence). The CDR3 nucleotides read TGTGCCAGCAGCAGAGAGGATCAGCCCCAGCATTTT. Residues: CASSREDQPQHF.

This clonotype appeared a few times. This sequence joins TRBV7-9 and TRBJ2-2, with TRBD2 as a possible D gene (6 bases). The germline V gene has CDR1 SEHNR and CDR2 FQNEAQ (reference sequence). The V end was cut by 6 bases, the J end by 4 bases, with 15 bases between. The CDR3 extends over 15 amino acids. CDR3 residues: CASSPSGDLTGELFF. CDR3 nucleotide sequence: TGTGCCAGCAGTCCCTCGGGGGACCTCACCGGGGAGCTGTTTTTT. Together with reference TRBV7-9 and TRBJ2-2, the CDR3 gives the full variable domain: DTGVSQNPRHKITKRGQNVTFRCDPISEHNRLYWYRQTLGQGPEFLTYFQNEAQLEKSRLLSDRFSAERPKGSFSTLEIQRTEQGDSAMYLCASSPSGDLTGELFFGEGSRLTVL.

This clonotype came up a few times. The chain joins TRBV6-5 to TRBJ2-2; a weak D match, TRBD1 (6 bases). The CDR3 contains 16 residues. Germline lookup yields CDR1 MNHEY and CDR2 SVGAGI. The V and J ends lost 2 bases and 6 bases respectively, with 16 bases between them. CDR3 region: CASSYRTGTKPGELFF. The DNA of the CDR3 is TGTGCCAGCAGTTACCGCACAGGGACGAAGCCCGGGGAGCTGTTTTTT.

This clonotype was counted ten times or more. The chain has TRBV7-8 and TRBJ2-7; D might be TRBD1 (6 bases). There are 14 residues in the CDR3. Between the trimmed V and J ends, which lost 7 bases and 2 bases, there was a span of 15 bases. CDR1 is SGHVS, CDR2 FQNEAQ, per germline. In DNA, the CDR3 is TGTGCCAGCACCCCGGACAGCGGTACCTACGAGCAGTACTTC. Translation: CASTPDSGTYEQYF.

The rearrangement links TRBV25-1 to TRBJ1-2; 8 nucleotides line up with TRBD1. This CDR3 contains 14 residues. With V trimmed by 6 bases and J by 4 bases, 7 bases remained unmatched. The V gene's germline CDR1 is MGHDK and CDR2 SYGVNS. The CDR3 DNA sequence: TGTGCCAGCAGAGAGACAGGGGACGTCTATGGCTACACCTTC. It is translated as CASRETGDVYGYTF.

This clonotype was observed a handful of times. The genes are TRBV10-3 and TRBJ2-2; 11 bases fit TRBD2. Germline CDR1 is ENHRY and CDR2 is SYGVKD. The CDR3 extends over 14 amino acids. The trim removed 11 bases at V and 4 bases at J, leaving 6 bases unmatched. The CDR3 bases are TGTGCCTTTAAAACTAGCGGGGGCACCGGGGAGCTGTTTTTT. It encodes CAFKTSGGTGELFF.

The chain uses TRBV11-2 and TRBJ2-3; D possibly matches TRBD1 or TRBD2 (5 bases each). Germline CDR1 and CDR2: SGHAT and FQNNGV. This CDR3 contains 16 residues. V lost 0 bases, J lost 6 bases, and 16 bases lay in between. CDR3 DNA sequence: TGTGCCAGCAGCTTAGATTCTGGGGACCTATTGGATACGCAGTATTTT. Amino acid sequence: CASSLDSGDLLDTQYF.

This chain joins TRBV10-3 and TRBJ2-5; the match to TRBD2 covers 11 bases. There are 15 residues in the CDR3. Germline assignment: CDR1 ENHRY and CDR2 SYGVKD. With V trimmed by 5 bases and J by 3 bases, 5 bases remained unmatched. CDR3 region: CAISSPGLAEETQYF. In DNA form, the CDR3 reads TGTGCCATCAGTTCGCCGGGACTAGCGGAAGAGACCCAGTACTTC.

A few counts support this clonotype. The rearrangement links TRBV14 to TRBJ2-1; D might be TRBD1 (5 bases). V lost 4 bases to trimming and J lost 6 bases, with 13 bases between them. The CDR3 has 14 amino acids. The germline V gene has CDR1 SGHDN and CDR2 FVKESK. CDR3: CASSPHTGSNEQFF. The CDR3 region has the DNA TGTGCCAGCAGCCCGCATACAGGTTCCAATGAGCAGTTCTTC.

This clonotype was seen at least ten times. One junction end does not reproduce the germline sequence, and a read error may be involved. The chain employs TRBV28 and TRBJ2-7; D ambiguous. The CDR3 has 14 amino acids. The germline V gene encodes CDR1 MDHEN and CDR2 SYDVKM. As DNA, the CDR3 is TGTGCCAGCAGGTTATGGGGTCTCTCCTACGAGCAGTACTTC. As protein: CASRLWGLSYEQYF.

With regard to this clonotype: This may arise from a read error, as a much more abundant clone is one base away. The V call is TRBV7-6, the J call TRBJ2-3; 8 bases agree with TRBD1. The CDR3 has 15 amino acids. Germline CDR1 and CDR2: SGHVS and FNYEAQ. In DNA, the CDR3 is TGTGTCAGCAGCCCTTGGACAGGGAAGACAGATACGCAGTATTTT. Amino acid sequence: CVSSPWTGKTDTQYF.

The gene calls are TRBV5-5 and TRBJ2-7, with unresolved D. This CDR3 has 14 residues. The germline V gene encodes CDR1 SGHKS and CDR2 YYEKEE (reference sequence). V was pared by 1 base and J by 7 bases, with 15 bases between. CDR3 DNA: TGTGCCAGCAGCTTGTTCACAGTCGTAGGGGAGCAGTACTTC. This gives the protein CASSLFTVVGEQYF.

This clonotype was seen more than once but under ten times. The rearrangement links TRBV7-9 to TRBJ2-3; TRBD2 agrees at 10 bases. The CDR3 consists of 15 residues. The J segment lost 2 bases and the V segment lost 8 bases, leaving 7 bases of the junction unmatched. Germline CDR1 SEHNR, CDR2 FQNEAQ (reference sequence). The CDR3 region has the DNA TGTGCCAGCCATTCTCTAGCGGGGGACACAGATACGCAGTATTTT. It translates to CASHSLAGDTDTQYF.

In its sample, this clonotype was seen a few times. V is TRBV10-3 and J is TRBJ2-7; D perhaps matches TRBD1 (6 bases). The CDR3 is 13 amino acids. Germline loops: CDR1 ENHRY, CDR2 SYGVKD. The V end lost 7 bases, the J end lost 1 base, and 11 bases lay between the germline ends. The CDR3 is CAIMGQSSYEQYF. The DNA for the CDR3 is TGTGCCATCATGGGACAATCTTCCTACGAGCAGTACTTC.

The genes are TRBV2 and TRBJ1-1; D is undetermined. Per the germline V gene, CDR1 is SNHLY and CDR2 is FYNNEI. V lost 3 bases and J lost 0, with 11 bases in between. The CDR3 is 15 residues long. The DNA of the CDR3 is TGTGCCAGCAGTGAGACAAAAGAAATGAACACTGAAGCTTTCTTT. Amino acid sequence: CASSETKEMNTEAFF.

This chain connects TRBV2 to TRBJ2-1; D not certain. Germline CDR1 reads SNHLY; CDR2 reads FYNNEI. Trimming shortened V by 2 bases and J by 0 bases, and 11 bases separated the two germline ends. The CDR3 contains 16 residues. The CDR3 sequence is CASSERVSSSYNEQFF. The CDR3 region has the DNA TGTGCCAGCAGTGAAAGGGTATCCAGCTCCTACAATGAGCAGTTCTTC.